Below are 19 T cell receptor beta chains sequenced from a single sample in a study of T cell changes during pregnancy in multiple sclerosis. Some clones are missing from TCRdb's copy, which holds only in-frame ones; the method was immunoSEQ multiplex PCR. The sample yields fewer than 45,000 clones, more than 70% seen once. Material: CD8+ T cells from peripheral blood mononuclear cells, obtained after pregnancy. These receptors were taken from a female donor in good health, enrolled as a control in a pregnancy study.

This chain links TRBV5-6 with TRBJ2-2; 12 bases match TRBD1. CDR1 SGHDT and CDR2 YYEEEE come from the germline V gene. The CDR3 runs 17 residues. V was pared by 4 bases and J by 1 base, with 5 bases of the junction left unmatched. The DNA for the CDR3 is TGTGCCAGCAGCCTCCGGGACAGGGGGCGGAACACCGGGGAGCTGTTTTTT. Translating it yields CASSLRDRGRNTGELFF.

The chain combines TRBV7-6 with TRBJ1-5, with TRBD1 matching 8 bases. The CDR3 sequence is 17 residues long. CDR1 and CDR2 from the germline V gene are SGHVS and FNYEAQ. V shed 4 bases, J shed 0 bases, and the junction held 8 bases outside the gene matches. The CDR3 nucleotides read TGTGCCAGCAGCTCCGGGACAGGCCAATATAGCAATCAGCCCCAGCATTTT. This codes for CASSSGTGQYSNQPQHF.

This clone rates as medium-sized. The rearrangement links TRBV15 to TRBJ1-2; possible D gene TRBD1, 5 bases. The CDR3 sequence is 14 residues long. Germline CDR1 LNHNV, CDR2 YYDKDF (reference sequence). V was clipped by 6 bases and J by 4 bases, with 15 bases between them. CDR3 amino acids: CATRLAGDPYGYTF. The DNA for the CDR3 is TGTGCCACCAGATTGGCGGGGGACCCCTATGGCTACACCTTC.

The J gene is TRBJ1-2, the V gene TRBV28; a possible D gene is TRBD1 (6 bases). The CDR3 is 15 residues long. In germline, CDR1 is MDHEN, CDR2 SYDVKM. V was pared by 6 bases and J by 8 bases, with 22 bases between. The DNA of the CDR3 is TGTGCCAGCAGGACTGGGGGCGACTACCTCTTCGGCTACACCTTC. As protein: CASRTGGDYLFGYTF.

The genes are TRBV9 and TRBJ2-3; perhaps TRBD1 as D (5 bases). Germline V gene lookup returns CDR1 SGDLS and CDR2 YYNGEE. This CDR3 is built from 17 residues. V shed 3 bases and J shed 4 bases, with 21 bases lying between them. The CDR3 region is CASSDSESRQSADTQYF. DNA of the CDR3: TGTGCCAGCAGCGACTCCGAGAGCCGACAGTCCGCAGATACGCAGTATTTT.

This sequence joins TRBV7-9 and TRBJ1-2; D is perhaps TRBD1 (5 bases). Per the germline V gene, CDR1 is SEHNR and CDR2 is FQNEAQ (reference sequence). The CDR3 runs 16 residues. Deletions cut 5 bases from V and 6 bases from J, with 22 bases between. The CDR3 spells CASSQMGGEALNGYTF. In DNA form, the CDR3 reads TGTGCCAGCAGCCAGATGGGAGGGGAAGCGTTGAATGGCTACACCTTC.

Only one count was recorded for this clone. The chain links TRBV27 to TRBJ2-7; D may be TRBD1 (5 bases). The CDR3 loop spans 15 amino acids. Germline CDR1 MNHEY, CDR2 SMNVEV (reference sequence). Trimming took off 5 bases at V and 3 bases at J, with 17 bases between the two ends. This CDR3 reads CASSADKWGYYEQYF. CDR3 in DNA: TGTGCCAGCAGTGCCGATAAGTGGGGCTACTACGAGCAGTACTTC.

This clone showed up just once. J is TRBJ1-2 and V is TRBV27, with D possibly TRBD1 on 6 matching bases. Trimming took off 4 bases at V and 0 bases at J, with 15 bases between the two ends. The CDR3 runs 16 residues. Germline V lookup: CDR1 MNHEY, CDR2 SMNVEV (reference sequence). CDR3: CASSSRARGANYGYTF. The CDR3 DNA sequence: TGTGCCAGCAGTTCTCGGGCCAGGGGAGCTAACTATGGCTACACCTTC.

This rearrangement joins TRBV7-3 to TRBJ1-4, with 8 bases identical to TRBD1. The CDR3 covers 14 residues. Germline assignment: CDR1 SGHTA and CDR2 FQGTGA. V lost 5 bases and J lost 6; bases outside the gene matches: 5. The CDR3 sequence is CASSPGQGDEKLFF. In DNA, the CDR3 is TGTGCCAGCAGCCCCGGACAGGGAGATGAAAAACTGTTTTTT.

J is TRBJ1-6 and V is TRBV19; a possible D gene is TRBD1 (6 bases). The CDR3 has 15 residues. The germline V gene encodes CDR1 LNHDA and CDR2 SQIVND (reference sequence). V shed 6 bases and J shed 10 bases, with 19 bases lying between them. Written as DNA, the CDR3 is TGTGCCAGTAGCCCCTCGCCAGGGGTACAATCACCCCTCCACTTT. Its translation is CASSPSPGVQSPLHF.

This chain links TRBV5-1 with TRBJ1-2, with D hard to call. The V end lost 0 bases, the J end lost 4 bases, and 7 bases lay between the germline ends. Germline-derived CDR1 and CDR2 are SGHRS and YFSETQ. CDR3 size: 13 residues. This CDR3 reads CASSLGGFYGYTF. The CDR3 nucleotides are TGCGCCAGCAGCTTGGGCGGGTTCTATGGCTACACCTTC. The full variable domain, completed using reference TRBV5-1 and TRBJ1-2, is KAGVTQTPRYLIKTRGQQVTLSCSPISGHRSVSWYQQTPGQGLQFLFEYFSETQRNKGNFPGRFSGRQFSNSRSEMNVSTLELGDSALYLCASSLGGFYGYTFGSGTRLTVV.

The chain's CDR3 is CASTYGAEAFF. DNA of the CDR3: TGTGCCAGCACCTACGGGGCTGAAGCTTTCTTT. The V gene is TRBV6-5, the J gene TRBJ1-1; no firm D call. Germline V gives CDR1 MNHEY, CDR2 SVGAGI. Trimming stripped 7 bases from V and 6 bases from J, with 9 bases between. The CDR3 covers 11 residues.

V and J are TRBV11-2 and TRBJ2-1; D is unresolved. Germline V gives CDR1 SGHAT, CDR2 FQNNGV. This CDR3 is 14 amino acids long. The V end was cut by 1 base, the J end by 5 bases, with 9 bases between. The CDR3 DNA reads as TGTGCCAGCAGCTTAGTGTACAGCAACAATGAGCAGTTCTTC. Translating it yields CASSLVYSNNEQFF. Together with reference TRBV11-2 and TRBJ2-1, the CDR3 gives the full variable domain: EAGVAQSPRYKIIEKRQSVAFWCNPISGHATLYWYQQILGQGPKLLIQFQNNGVVDDSQLPKDRFSAERLKGVDSTLKIQPAKLEDSAVYLCASSLVYSNNEQFFGPGTRLTVL.

In nucleotides, the CDR3 is TGTGCCAGCAGCTGGGACACAGGGAACACTGAAGCTTTCTTT. Protein: CASSWDTGNTEAFF. The rearrangement uses TRBV5-5 and TRBJ1-1; TRBD1 might be the D (6 bases). Germline V CDR1 and CDR2: SGHKS, YYEKEE (reference sequence). The CDR3 runs to 14 residues. The V gene lost 3 bases and the J gene lost 1 base, with 10 bases spanning the gap.

The genes are TRBV7-9 and TRBJ1-1, with D unresolved. V dropped 3 bases and J dropped 5 bases, with 28 bases sitting between them. Germline loops: CDR1 SEHNR, CDR2 FQNEAQ (reference sequence). The CDR3 runs to 19 residues. Here the CDR3 DNA reads TGTGCCAGCAGCTTCGCCGGGTCCTCGGAGGGTTTGAGGAGGACTGAAGCTTTCTTT. Amino acids: CASSFAGSSEGLRRTEAFF. The full variable domain, its missing parts supplied by reference TRBV7-9 and TRBJ1-1, is DTGVSQNPRHKITKRGQNVTFRCDPISEHNRLYWYRQTLGQGPEFLTYFQNEAQLEKSRLLSDRFSAERPKGSFSTLEIQRTEQGDSAMYLCASSFAGSSEGLRRTEAFFGQGTRLTVV.

The CDR3 DNA is TGCGCCAGCAGCTTAAACACTGAAGCTTTCTTT. Protein: CASSLNTEAFF. The chain employs TRBV4-3 and TRBJ1-1; D not resolved. Trimming removed 5 bases from V and 2 bases from J, with 3 bases in between. CDR1 is LGHNA, CDR2 YSLEER, per germline. The CDR3 has 11 amino acids.

The V and J genes are TRBV10-3 and TRBJ1-2; no reliable D call. CDR3 size: 13 residues. In germline, CDR1 is ENHRY, CDR2 SYGVKD. V was cut by 1 base and J by 2 bases, with 5 bases left in between. CDR3 sequence: CAISEWANYGYTF. In nucleotides, the CDR3 is TGTGCCATCAGTGAGTGGGCCAACTATGGCTACACCTTC.

The chain employs TRBV6-1 and TRBJ2-2, with 7 bases aligning to TRBD1. Trimming cost V 0 bases and J 0 bases; bases outside gene matches: 16. CDR3 length equals 21 residues. Germline V gives CDR1 MNHNS, CDR2 SASEGT. The CDR3 region has the DNA TGTGCCAGCAGTGAAGCAGGGAACAGGGGCACCTTCCTCGCGAACACCGGGGAGCTGTTTTTT. Protein product: CASSEAGNRGTFLANTGELFF.

For the CDR3, the DNA is TGTGCCAGCAGCTCGGGACAGTTACACACCGGGGAGCTGTTTTTT. It codes for CASSSGQLHTGELFF. This chain uses TRBV7-6 with TRBJ2-2, with TRBD1 matching over 7 bases. The CDR3 is 15 amino acids. The germline gives CDR1 SGHVS, CDR2 FNYEAQ. V was clipped by 4 bases and J by 3 bases; unmatched bases: 5.